This T cell receptor (beta chain) was identified during a study of OX40 agonist ivuxolimab in advanced cancers. Overall study context: Two patients with cutaneous melanoma and one with hepatocellular carcinoma, three in total, showed partial responses. The study's findings and limits: With doses of 0.1 to 3.0 mg/kg, CD4+ and CD8+ blood T cells had undergone clonal expansion by week 6. Some nonresponders likewise displayed low normalized T-cell clonal expansion.

Data came from immunoSEQ multiplex PCR; TCRdb stores just in-frame clones and leaves some out. The table shows 35,000 to 40,000 clones, with about 89% occurring only once. Exclusion applied to patients with autoimmune disease history or systemic immunosuppression. With regard to this clone: The antigen is undetermined.

The CDR3 contains 12 residues. V lost 1 base and J lost 8, with 6 bases in between. Germline V CDR1 and CDR2: SEHNR, FQNEAQ (reference sequence). The receptor was isolated from an adult with an advanced solid tumor such as melanoma, head and neck, liver or kidney cancer. The chain uses TRBV7-9 and TRBJ2-1; D not resolved. The sample consisted of CD4+ or CD8+ T cells sorted from blood, taken in a trial of the OX40 agonist ivuxolimab. In DNA, the CDR3 is TGTGCCAGCAGCTTAGGCTCGGATGAGCAGTTCTTC. Translating gives CASSLGSDEQFF.